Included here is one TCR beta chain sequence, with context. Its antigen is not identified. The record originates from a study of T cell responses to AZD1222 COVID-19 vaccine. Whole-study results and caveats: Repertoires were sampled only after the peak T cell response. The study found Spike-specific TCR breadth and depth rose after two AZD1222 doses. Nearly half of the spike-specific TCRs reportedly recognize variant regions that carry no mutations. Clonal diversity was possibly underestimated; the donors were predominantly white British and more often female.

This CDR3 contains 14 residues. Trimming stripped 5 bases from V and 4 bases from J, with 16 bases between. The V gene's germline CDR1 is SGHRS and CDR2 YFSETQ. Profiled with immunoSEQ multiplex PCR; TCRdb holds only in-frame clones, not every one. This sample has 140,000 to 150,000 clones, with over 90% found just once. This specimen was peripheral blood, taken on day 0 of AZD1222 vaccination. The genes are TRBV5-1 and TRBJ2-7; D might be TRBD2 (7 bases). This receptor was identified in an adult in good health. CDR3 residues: CASRQWGRGYEQYF. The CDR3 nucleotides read TGCGCCAGCAGGCAATGGGGGAGGGGGTACGAGCAGTACTTC.